Presented here are 15 T cell receptor beta chains from one specimen sequenced in a study of T cells in Graves' hyperthyroidism and ophthalmopathy. Authors of the study amplified TCR beta CDR3 regions from RNA transcripts. Researchers ran a first-round RT-PCR on the TCR CDR3 using the HTBI primer set. Each CDR3 protein gets one entry after TCRdb re-called the multiplex PCR reads with MiXCR. The sample has 35,000 to 40,000 distinct CDR3 sequences; 49% are singletons. The sequenced sample consisted of blood. The receptors shown here come from a woman aged 45-65 years with Graves' hyperthyroidism that later progressed to Graves' ophthalmopathy.

Turning to this clonotype: This likely comes from a read error, as the CDR3 has no conserved phenylalanine or tryptophan at its end. Because the CDR3's place on the DNA is in doubt, the DNA is left out and the CDR3 is given as listed by TCRdb. V gene TRBV6-2 or TRBV6-3 combines with J gene TRBJ1-1. Per the germline V gene, CDR1 is MNHEY and CDR2 is SVGEGT. Ends included, the CDR3 has 17 residues. The CDR3 here is CASSTTSGRMNTGERFC.

This clonotype was recorded at least ten times. V usage is TRBV9 and J usage is TRBJ2-7; 7 positions match TRBD1. The CDR3 has 14 residues. V trimming: 1 base; J trimming: 6 bases; junction bases outside the gene matches: 7. Germline V gene lookup returns CDR1 SGDLS and CDR2 YYNGEE. The CDR3 DNA reads TGTGCCAGCAGCGTAATGGGCAACAGGGGCGAGCAGTACTTC. This sequence encodes CASSVMGNRGEQYF.

V gene TRBV6-1 combines with J gene TRBJ2-7; D gene uncertain. The V end was cut by 7 bases, the J end by 3 bases, with 13 bases between. The CDR3 extends over 13 amino acids. Germline-derived CDR1 and CDR2 are MNHNS and SASEGT. The CDR3 region has the DNA TGTGCCAGCACTCTCGGCGGCGGCTACGAGCAGTACTTC. It is translated as CASTLGGGYEQYF.

This chain connects TRBV10-3 to TRBJ1-2; D uncertain. CDR1 ENHRY and CDR2 SYGVKD come from the germline V gene. V was shortened by 8 bases and J by 4 bases, with 17 bases between the two germline ends. The CDR3 is 14 amino acids. CDR3 DNA sequence: TGTGCCATCCTTTCGGATCCGCAGATCTATGGCTACACCTTC. This codes for CAILSDPQIYGYTF.

The chain uses TRBV27 and TRBJ2-5; 10 bases match TRBD1. The length of the CDR3 is 15 residues. The V segment lost 4 bases and the J segment 5 bases; nucleotides outside the gene matches: 7. Germline lookup yields CDR1 MNHEY and CDR2 SMNVEV (reference sequence). Here the CDR3 reads CASSSPGQGRETQYF. The CDR3, as DNA: TGTGCCAGCAGTTCTCCGGGACAGGGGCGCGAGACCCAGTACTTC.

This clonotype came up many times. The J gene is TRBJ1-4, the V gene TRBV9; 8 bases fit TRBD1. Germline lookup yields CDR1 SGDLS and CDR2 YYNGEE. The CDR3 is 17 residues long. J was trimmed by 8 bases and V by 3 bases; bases with no gene match: 15. CDR3 sequence: CASSAGAIRGLQEKLFF. The CDR3 nucleotides are TGTGCCAGCAGCGCTGGCGCTATCAGGGGGCTTCAGGAAAAACTGTTTTTT. Together with reference TRBV9 and TRBJ1-4, the CDR3 gives the full variable domain: DSGVTQTPKHLITATGQRVTLRCSPRSGDLSVYWYQQSLDQGLQFLIQYYNGEERAKGNILERFSAQQFPDLHSELNLSSLELGDSALYFCASSAGAIRGLQEKLFFGSGTQLSVL.

The rearrangement joins TRBV10-3 to TRBJ2-1; no clear D gene. The CDR3 is 13 residues long. CDR1 is ENHRY and CDR2 is SYGVKD in the germline V gene. V lost 2 bases and J lost 8, with 10 bases in between. CDR3 sequence (DNA): TGTGCCATCAGTGAGCCTCCTAGGCATGAGCAGTTCTTC. Amino acid sequence: CAISEPPRHEQFF.

Concerning this clonotype: The germline gene is not matched at one end of the junction; a read error may be the cause. The genes are TRBV5-1 and TRBJ1-3; a possible D gene is TRBD1 (5 bases). This CDR3 comprises 16 residues. Germline V gene data show CDR1 as SGHRS and CDR2 as YFSETQ. CDR3 nucleotides: TGCGCCAGCAGGGGGGGGAGCACAGGATCTGGAAACACTATATATTTT. Its translation is CASRGGSTGSGNTIYF.

A single count supports this clonotype. At one boundary the junction diverges from the germline segment, which might be a read error. This chain uses TRBV19 with TRBJ2-3, with TRBD1 matching 10 bases. The CDR3 covers 14 residues. Germline-derived CDR1 and CDR2 are LNHDA and SQIVND (reference sequence). CDR3 nucleotides: TGTGCCAATAGTACTGACCGGACAGGGGGAACGCAGTATTTT. Translation: CANSTDRTGGTQYF.

This clonotype was seen once. In DNA, the CDR3 is TGTGCCAGCAGTCATGGAGGAGAAGAGGAGGAGGGCTACACTGAAGCTTTCTTT. Amino acid sequence: CASSHGGEEEEGYTEAFF. The J gene is TRBJ1-1, the V gene TRBV7-8; D is undetermined. Germline CDR1 and CDR2: SGHVS and FQNEAQ. Between the trimmed V and J ends, which lost 6 bases and 3 bases, there was a span of 26 bases. The CDR3 loop spans 18 amino acids.

V is TRBV20-1 and J is TRBJ2-2, with 14 nucleotides matching TRBD2. The CDR3 spans 15 residues. The germline CDR1 and CDR2 sequences are DFQATT and SNEGSKA (reference sequence). J gave up 6 bases and V 4 bases, and 4 bases lay outside the gene matches. Here the CDR3 reads CSAKPGLAGAGELFF. In nucleotides, the CDR3 is TGCAGTGCTAAACCGGGACTAGCGGGGGCCGGGGAGCTGTTTTTT.

Concerning this clonotype: This CDR3 is missing its conserved last phenylalanine or tryptophan, likely due to a read error. V is TRBV29-1 and J is TRBJ2-1; the D gene is possibly TRBD1 (5 bases). CDR1 and CDR2 from the germline V gene are SQVTM and ANQGSEA. The CDR3 is made up of 13 amino acids. The V end lost 3 bases, the J end lost 2 bases, and 8 bases lay between the germline ends. For the CDR3, the DNA is TGCAGCGTTGAGGACACCACCTACAATGAGCAGTTCTCC. It specifies CSVEDTTYNEQFS.

Within the sample, this clonotype is medium-sized (0.01 to 0.1%). The rearrangement uses TRBV2 and TRBJ1-2; D is undetermined. The germline V and J ends were trimmed by 4 bases and 8 bases, with 11 bases remaining between them. This CDR3 spans 12 amino acids. The germline V gene has CDR1 SNHLY and CDR2 FYNNEI. CDR3 sequence reads: CASSVRTDGYTF. The CDR3 DNA follows: TGTGCCAGCAGTGTGCGGACCGACGGCTACACCTTC.

This clonotype has a count of ten or more. The V gene is TRBV11-2, the J gene TRBJ1-2; D remains unclear. This CDR3 has 15 amino acids. Germline lookup yields CDR1 SGHAT and CDR2 FQNNGV. V lost 5 bases, J lost 0 bases, and 13 bases lay in between. The CDR3 spells CASSRGGSTNYGYTF. The CDR3 DNA follows: TGTGCCAGCAGCCGTGGCGGCAGTACTAACTATGGCTACACCTTC.

This chain joins TRBV7-9 and TRBJ1-5, with no clear D. CDR1 is SEHNR and CDR2 is FQNEAQ in the germline V gene (reference sequence). V lost 0 bases and J 9 bases, leaving 15 bases between the germline ends. The CDR3 sequence is 15 residues long. The CDR3 sequence is CASSLAEENTGPQHF. CDR3 in DNA: TGTGCCAGCAGCTTAGCGGAGGAGAACACCGGGCCCCAGCATTTT.